These 5 T cell receptor beta chains were sequenced from one sample in a study of cytomegalovirus exposure and HLA in healthy donors. The PCR made use of 60 Vbeta and 13 Jbeta primers. Sequenced by immunoSEQ multiplex PCR; TCRdb stores in-frame clones only, minus some. The sample contains 120,000 to 150,000 clones, 61% of which appear only once. Sequencing was carried out using PBMCs. The receptor source for this set is a male donor in good health and CMV-seronegative.

The chain has TRBV4-1 and TRBJ2-7; 10 nucleotides match TRBD2. V lost 0 bases and J lost 9; bases outside the gene matches: 8. The V gene's germline CDR1 is MGHRA and CDR2 YSYEKL. The CDR3 has 15 amino acids. The chain's CDR3 is CASSQDLPSGGLQYF. In nucleotides, the CDR3 is TGCGCCAGCAGCCAAGATCTCCCTAGCGGGGGCCTGCAGTACTTC.

The gene calls are TRBV29-1 and TRBJ1-2; 10 bases match TRBD1. This CDR3 comprises 15 residues. V shed 6 bases and J 1 base; nucleotides not matched to a gene: 8. Germline lookup yields CDR1 SQVTM and CDR2 ANQGSEA. The CDR3 bases are TGCAGCGTCTTGACAGGGGGCGTTATTAACTATGGCTACACCTTC. Translation gives CSVLTGGVINYGYTF.

This chain connects TRBV9 to TRBJ2-1; 8 bases map to TRBD2. CDR3 length: 15 amino acids. Trimming took 0 bases from V and 4 from J; bases not matched to a gene: 3. Per germline, CDR1 SGDLS and CDR2 YYNGEE. CDR3 amino acids: CASSVGAGEYNEQFF. CDR3 bases: TGTGCCAGCAGCGTAGGAGCGGGGGAGTACAATGAGCAGTTCTTC.

This clone was seen only a few times. This sequence joins TRBV29-1 and TRBJ2-1; 7 nucleotides align to TRBD1. The germline V gene encodes CDR1 SQVTM and CDR2 ANQGSEA. The CDR3 has 14 residues. Germline trimming cut 4 bases from V and 3 bases from J; bases unmatched to any gene: 6. The CDR3 protein is CSVARTGLYNEQFF. CDR3 DNA sequence: TGCAGCGTTGCGAGGACAGGCCTCTACAATGAGCAGTTCTTC.

The J gene is TRBJ2-1, the V gene TRBV6-6; TRBD1 might be the D (6 bases). CDR1 is MNHNY, CDR2 SVGAGI, per germline (reference sequence). The V end lost 6 bases, the J end lost 4 bases, and 10 bases lay between the germline ends. The CDR3 totals 13 residues. The CDR3 is CASSPDSYNEQFF. For the CDR3, the DNA is TGTGCCAGCAGCCCGGACAGTTACAATGAGCAGTTCTTC.